The rows below give T cell receptor beta chains drawn from one sample of a study of T cell repertoires in cytomegalovirus infection. Their recognized antigens are unknown. MiXCR was run by TCRdb on the reads, yielding one entry per CDR3 protein. Of just under 500,000 distinct CDR3 sequences in the sample, around 35% are singletons; the top ten hold roughly 15%. Sequenced material: cultured PBMCs, taken from culture after CMV antigen stimulation. The receptor source for this set is a human donor in good health (CMV status not recorded). Some clones in this sample may be carry-over from other donors' samples. Both conserved end residues are part of each CDR3. The D gene is left open where the match is weak. A row's size may be missing; if present it is once, few, many or a size class.

d_gene	v_gene	abundance	j_gene	len	CDR3aa	CDR3nt
TRBD1	TRBV10-3	-	TRBJ1-4	15	CAISEEDRGHEKLFF	TGTGCCATCAGTGAGGAGGACAGGGGACATGAAAAACTGTTTTTT
-	TRBV7-6	-	TRBJ1-1	14	CASRPGQQNTEAFF	TGTGCCAGCAGACCCGGACAGCAGAACACTGAAGCTTTCTTT
-	TRBV6-2/TRBV6-3	-	TRBJ2-7	13	CATSVQESYEQYF	TGTGCCACCTCCGTGCAGGAGTCCTACGAGCAGTACTTC
-	TRBV12-3/TRBV12-4	-	TRBJ2-5	12	CASSRRGVPQYF	TGTGCCAGCAGTCGCCGAGGGGTTCCCCAGTACTTC
TRBD2	TRBV6-5	-	TRBJ2-5	14	CASSYREGTETQYF	TGTGCCAGCAGTTACCGGGAGGGCACAGAGACCCAGTACTTC
TRBD1	TRBV30	-	TRBJ1-5	14	CAWSGDRGNQPQHF	TGTGCCTGGAGTGGGGACAGGGGAAATCAGCCCCAGCATTTT
TRBD2	TRBV9	-	TRBJ2-1	15	CASSSSSGRGDEQFF	TGTGCCAGCAGCTCCTCTAGCGGGAGGGGAGACGAGCAGTTCTTC
-	TRBV20-1	many	TRBJ2-1	14	CSGSHPSSYNEQFF	TGCAGTGGCTCACACCCAAGCTCCTACAATGAGCAGTTCTTC
-	TRBV4-3	-	TRBJ2-3	14	CASSQDGGTDTQYF	TGCGCCAGCAGCCAAGATGGGGGAACAGATACGCAGTATTTT
-	TRBV20-1	-	TRBJ1-1	14	CSAEVAVGNTEAFF	TGCAGTGCTGAGGTGGCCGTGGGGAACACTGAAGCTTTCTTT
TRBD2	TRBV10-3	-	TRBJ2-1	17	CAISGRSGREVNDEQFF	TGTGCCATCAGTGGCCGGAGTGGGCGGGAGGTTAACGATGAGCAGTTCTTC
-	TRBV11-2	-	TRBJ2-4	14	CASSSGPFTNIQYF	TGTGCCAGCAGCTCGGGCCCCTTCACGAACATTCAGTACTTC
-	TRBV7-2	many	TRBJ2-2	15	CASSLEQGNTGELFF	TGTGCCAGCAGCTTAGAACAGGGGAACACCGGGGAGCTGTTTTTT
-	TRBV12-5	few	TRBJ1-5	14	CASGSATDNQPQHF	TGTGCTAGTGGTTCCGCGACGGATAATCAGCCCCAGCATTTT
TRBD2	TRBV7-2	-	TRBJ2-3	15	CASSLTSGRADTQYF	TGTGCCAGCAGCTTAACTAGCGGGAGGGCCGATACGCAGTATTTT
TRBD1	TRBV4-1	-	TRBJ2-6	16	CASSQIQGAGANVLTF	TGCGCCAGCAGCCAGATACAGGGGGCTGGGGCCAACGTCCTGACTTTC
TRBD2	TRBV6-2/TRBV6-3	many	TRBJ2-1	13	CAGSLAGPNEQFF	TGTGCCGGATCGTTAGCGGGACCTAATGAGCAGTTCTTC
TRBD2	TRBV7-6	many	TRBJ2-5	16	CASSLAPASGSETQYF	TGTGCCAGCAGCTTAGCTCCGGCTAGCGGGAGTGAGACCCAGTACTTC
TRBD2	TRBV6-2/TRBV6-3	-	TRBJ2-7	18	CASSSLPWEGQNSYEQYF	TGTGCCAGCAGCTCTTTACCGTGGGAGGGCCAAAACTCCTACGAGCAGTACTTC
-	TRBV12-3/TRBV12-4	-	TRBJ2-1	12	CASSKTYNEQFF	TGTGCCAGCAGCAAGACCTACAATGAGCAGTTCTTC
-	TRBV28	-	TRBJ2-5	12	CASSRGGRTQYF	TGTGCCAGCAGTCGGGGAGGCAGGACCCAGTACTTC
TRBD1	TRBV9	-	TRBJ2-6	19	CASSVDRRTGVGGANVLTF	TGTGCCAGCAGCGTAGATCGGCGGACAGGGGTTGGTGGGGCCAACGTCCTGACTTTC
TRBD2	TRBV6-4	few	TRBJ2-1	16	CASSDLAGKSYNEQFF	TGTGCCAGCAGTGACCTAGCGGGAAAGAGCTACAATGAGCAGTTCTTC
-	TRBV4-2	-	TRBJ2-3	16	CASSQVDPGGTDTQYF	TGTGCCAGCAGCCAAGTTGATCCGGGAGGCACAGATACGCAGTATTTT
-	TRBV19	-	TRBJ1-1	12	CASSIAGTEAFF	TGTGCCAGTAGTATAGCCGGCACTGAAGCTTTCTTT
TRBD2	TRBV6-6	-	TRBJ2-4	16	CASSYLAGASKNIQYF	TGTGCCAGCAGTTACCTAGCGGGAGCCTCCAAAAACATTCAGTACTTC
TRBD1	TRBV6-1	-	TRBJ1-1	16	CASSRQGRILNTEAFF	TGTGCCAGCTCCCGACAGGGACGAATCCTTAACACTGAAGCTTTCTTT
TRBD2	TRBV7-2	many	TRBJ2-5	15	CASSFLAGGSETQYF	TGTGCCAGCAGCTTCTTAGCGGGAGGGTCCGAGACCCAGTACTTC
TRBD1	TRBV27	-	TRBJ2-7	15	CASRSEGAQDYEQYF	TGTGCCAGCAGGTCCGAGGGGGCGCAGGACTACGAGCAGTACTTC
-	TRBV29-1	-	TRBJ2-2	13	CSVRDGNTGELFF	TGCAGCGTGAGGGACGGGAACACCGGGGAGCTGTTTTTT
TRBD2	TRBV19	-	TRBJ2-7	14	CATPGRGGRYEQYF	TGTGCCACCCCAGGGCGCGGGGGAAGGTACGAGCAGTACTTC
-	TRBV30	many	TRBJ2-7	11	CAWSVGVWQYF	TGTGCCTGGAGTGTTGGCGTGTGGCAGTACTTC
-	TRBV7-9	-	TRBJ2-5	15	CASSRGSYSQETQYF	TGTGCCAGCAGCCGAGGAAGCTATTCTCAAGAGACCCAGTACTTC
-	TRBV6-2/TRBV6-3	-	TRBJ1-1	15	CASRQWGSIRTEAFF	TGTGCCAGCAGACAATGGGGCAGTATTAGGACTGAAGCTTTCTTT
-	TRBV6-8	-	TRBJ2-5	16	CASSWNRTVGQETQYF	TGTGCCAGCAGTTGGAACCGGACAGTCGGCCAAGAGACCCAGTACTTC
-	TRBV15	few	TRBJ2-7	14	CATSDPRFSYEQYF	TGTGCCACCAGCGACCCCCGTTTCTCCTACGAGCAGTACTTC
-	TRBV29-1	-	TRBJ2-1	15	CSVYTLKQGRDEQFF	TGCAGCGTCTATACCCTTAAGCAGGGAAGGGATGAGCAGTTCTTC
-	TRBV20-1	-	TRBJ1-1	14	CSARGQRMNTEAFF	TGCAGTGCTAGAGGCCAGAGAATGAACACTGAAGCTTTCTTT
-	TRBV7-3	-	TRBJ1-1	14	CASSLGGGRAEAFF	TGTGCCAGCAGCTTAGGTGGGGGGAGGGCTGAAGCTTTCTTT
-	TRBV4-3	few	TRBJ1-2	15	CASSQEVRTNYGYTF	TGCGCCAGCAGCCAAGAGGTCCGGACAAACTATGGCTACACCTTC
TRBD1	TRBV7-2	-	TRBJ2-3	16	CASSLSFGQGVDTQYF	TGTGCCAGCAGCTTAAGCTTCGGGCAGGGGGTGGATACGCAGTATTTT
-	TRBV11-1	few	TRBJ2-2	14	CASNPGLSTGELFF	TGTGCCAGCAACCCGGGACTCTCCACCGGGGAGCTGTTTTTT
-	TRBV19	-	TRBJ2-2	16	CASSTDAWGSTGELFF	TGTGCCAGTAGTACCGATGCGTGGGGGTCCACCGGGGAGCTGTTTTTT
TRBD2	TRBV29-1	-	TRBJ2-3	18	CSVDGLAGGKISTDTQYF	TGCAGCGTTGATGGGCTAGCGGGAGGTAAAATTAGCACAGATACGCAGTATTTT
-	TRBV7-8	-	TRBJ2-3	13	CASSLDSPDTQYF	TGTGCCAGCAGCTTAGACAGCCCAGATACGCAGTATTTT
-	TRBV27	-	TRBJ2-2	16	CASSFLAYANTGELFF	TGTGCCAGCAGTTTCCTGGCTTACGCGAACACCGGGGAGCTGTTTTTT
-	TRBV7-2	-	TRBJ1-4	15	CASSLLGISSEKLFF	TGTGCCAGCAGCTTATTGGGGATATCTAGTGAAAAACTGTTTTTT
-	TRBV28	-	TRBJ2-1	15	CASSLGGKSYNEQFF	TGTGCCAGCAGTTTAGGCGGCAAATCCTACAATGAGCAGTTCTTC
TRBD1	TRBV19	-	TRBJ2-7	14	CASSPWDSSYEQYF	TGTGCCAGTAGTCCCTGGGACAGCTCCTACGAGCAGTACTTC